These 26 T cell receptor beta chains share one sample of origin, sequenced in a study of blood T cell repertoires in COVID-19. Method: immunoSEQ multiplex PCR; TCRdb's copy keeps in-frame clones and lacks some. The table shows approximately 160,000 clones, with 81% occurring only once. The sample taken for sequencing was peripheral blood. These receptors originate from a human donor in a cohort sampled during active COVID-19.

This chain connects TRBV5-4 to TRBJ2-5, with 8 bases matching TRBD2. This CDR3 is built from 14 residues. V dropped 1 base and J dropped 4; count of bases not matched to a gene: 3. The germline gives CDR1 SGHNT, CDR2 YYREEE (reference sequence). The CDR3 loop is CASSLSGGGETQYF. The CDR3 DNA sequence: TGTGCCAGCAGCTTGTCGGGGGGGGGAGAGACCCAGTACTTC.

This chain uses TRBV4-2 with TRBJ2-1, with 15 bases aligning to TRBD2. Trimming at V came to 3 bases and at J to 10 bases, leaving 4 bases not matched to a gene. CDR1 is LGHNA and CDR2 is YNFKEQ in the germline V gene. There are 15 residues in the CDR3. CDR3 in DNA: TGTGCCAGCAGCCAGACCGGACTAGCGGGGGGGGAGCAGTTCTTC. Its translation is CASSQTGLAGGEQFF.

The chain recombines TRBV6-6 with TRBJ2-7; TRBD1 matches 11 bases. The V and J ends lost 6 bases and 3 bases, in that order; junction bases with no gene match: 7. This CDR3 spans 15 amino acids. The germline V gene has CDR1 MNHNY and CDR2 SVGAGI (reference sequence). CDR3 protein: CASSPGTGGVYEQYF. CDR3 DNA sequence: TGTGCCAGCAGCCCCGGGACAGGGGGAGTCTACGAGCAGTACTTC.

This clone was counted many times. This chain links TRBV12-3 or TRBV12-4 with TRBJ1-2, with D hard to call. This CDR3 comprises 12 residues. V was cut by 6 bases and J by 12 bases, with 17 bases left in between. CDR3 in amino acids: CASSPGVAANTF. CDR3 nucleotides: TGTGCCAGCAGCCCGGGTGTGGCAGCGAACACCTTC.

A word on this clone: This same CDR3 is encoded by further DNA sequences in the sample. V is TRBV19 and J is TRBJ2-3, with 8 positions matching TRBD2. Germline V gene lookup returns CDR1 LNHDA and CDR2 SQIVND (reference sequence). The CDR3 covers 15 residues. The V and J ends lost 3 bases and 3 bases, in that order; junction bases with no gene match: 5. CDR3 region: CASSIAGGGTDTQYF. The CDR3 DNA follows: TGTGCCAGTAGTATCGCCGGGGGGGGTACAGATACGCAGTATTTT.

The chain carries TRBV5-4 and TRBJ2-3; D is perhaps TRBD2 (6 bases). V was trimmed by 0 bases and J by 2 bases, leaving 16 bases between them. The CDR3 runs to 17 residues. Germline V gene sequence: CDR1 SGHNT, CDR2 YYREEE (reference sequence). The CDR3 region has the DNA TGTGCCAGCAGCTTGGGGTTCCTCCCGGGGGTCACAGATACGCAGTATTTT. This codes for CASSLGFLPGVTDTQYF.

The chain recombines TRBV19 with TRBJ2-5, with 8 bases fitting TRBD2. Per the germline V gene, CDR1 is LNHDA and CDR2 is SQIVND (reference sequence). The CDR3 has 16 amino acids. The trim removed 5 bases at V and 6 bases at J, leaving 14 bases unmatched. The CDR3 reads CASSPRGAGELKTQYF. In DNA, the CDR3 is TGTGCCAGTAGTCCGCGGGGAGCGGGAGAACTAAAGACCCAGTACTTC. Full variable domain (missing parts from reference TRBV19 and TRBJ2-5): DGGITQSPKYLFRKEGQNVTLSCEQNLNHDAMYWYRQDPGQGLRLIYYSQIVNDFQKGDIAEGYSVSREKKESFPLTVTSAQKNPTAFYLCASSPRGAGELKTQYFGPGTRLLVL.

The chain has TRBV3-1 (or the pseudogene TRBV3-2) and TRBJ2-3; 8 bases line up with TRBD1. The J segment lost 5 bases and the V segment lost 5 bases, leaving 6 bases of the junction unmatched. Germline CDR1 and CDR2: LGHDT and YNNKEL (reference sequence). The CDR3 consists of 14 residues. The CDR3 DNA reads TGTGCCAGCAGCGACCGACAGGGGATAGATACGCAGTATTTT. This translates into CASSDRQGIDTQYF.

The genes are TRBV19 and TRBJ1-2; tentatively, D is TRBD1 (5 bases). The CDR3 runs 14 residues. V dropped 9 bases and J dropped 0 bases, with 14 bases sitting between them. Looked up from germline, CDR1 is LNHDA and CDR2 is SQIVND (reference sequence). CDR3 nucleotide sequence: TGTGCCAGCCGAGGGACTGTTCCTAACTATGGCTACACCTTC. Its translation: CASRGTVPNYGYTF.

Concerning this clone: The same CDR3 arises from other DNA sequences in this sample as well. The rearrangement joins TRBV6-5 to TRBJ1-1; weak D call: TRBD1 (5 bases). V shed 0 bases and J shed 5 bases, with 13 bases lying between them. CDR1 is MNHEY and CDR2 is SVGAGI in the germline V gene. There are 15 residues in the CDR3. DNA for the CDR3: TGTGCCAGCAGTTACTCGAACCAGGGTAGGACTGAAGCTTTCTTT. Residues: CASSYSNQGRTEAFF.

The chain employs TRBV5-6 and TRBJ2-7; 7 positions match TRBD1. V lost 4 bases, J lost 2 bases, and 6 bases stayed unmatched. In germline, CDR1 is SGHDT, CDR2 YYEEEE. CDR3 size: 14 residues. DNA for the CDR3: TGTGCCAGCAGCCCACTGGGACAGACCTACGAGCAGTACTTC. Its protein product is CASSPLGQTYEQYF.

This rearrangement joins TRBV30 to TRBJ1-2; the match to TRBD1 covers 9 bases. CDR3 size: 15 residues. Germline V gene lookup returns CDR1 GTSNPN and CDR2 SVGIG (reference sequence). In nucleotides, the CDR3 is TGTGCATCGCCCCTCCCGACAGGGGGAAACTATGGCTACACCTTC. This encodes CASPLPTGGNYGYTF.

The chain is built from TRBV27 and TRBJ1-1; the D gene is possibly TRBD1 (6 bases). The germline V and J ends were trimmed by 4 bases and 1 base, with 13 bases remaining between them. The CDR3 runs 15 residues. From germline, CDR1 is MNHEY and CDR2 SMNVEV (reference sequence). The CDR3 region has the DNA TGTGCCAGCAGTTGGGTGGGGGGGCGGAACACTGAAGCTTTCTTT. Its translation: CASSWVGGRNTEAFF.

CDR3: CASRLDRDIQPQHF. CDR3 DNA: TGTGCCAGCCGGCTCGACAGGGATATTCAGCCCCAGCATTTT. The chain combines TRBV2 with TRBJ1-5; TRBD1 agrees at 7 bases. The J segment lost 6 bases and the V segment lost 8 bases, leaving 10 bases of the junction unmatched. The germline gives CDR1 SNHLY, CDR2 FYNNEI. The CDR3 length is 14 residues.

The chain is built from TRBV30 and TRBJ2-7; D may be TRBD1 (6 bases). Trimming took 2 bases from V and 11 from J, leaving 16 bases between them. Germline values: CDR1 GTSNPN, CDR2 SVGIG (reference sequence). This CDR3 spans 12 amino acids. In nucleotides, the CDR3 is TGTGCCTGGAGTACAAACTCAGGGGTTAAGTACTTC. It is translated as CAWSTNSGVKYF.

The chain recombines TRBV3-1 (or the pseudogene TRBV3-2) with TRBJ1-4, with TRBD1 identical over 10 bases. Germline V lookup: CDR1 LGHDT, CDR2 YNNKEL (reference sequence). The CDR3 extends over 16 amino acids. Losses at the gene ends were 2 bases for V and 8 bases for J; bases not matched to a gene: 8. The CDR3 nucleotides are TGTGCCAGCAGCCAAATATTCCGGGACAGGGGCGAAAAACTGTTTTTT. Translating it yields CASSQIFRDRGEKLFF.

This chain links TRBV9 with TRBJ1-6; D might be TRBD1 (6 bases). Trimming removed 1 base from V and 5 bases from J, with 10 bases in between. This CDR3 has 15 residues. The germline V gene encodes CDR1 SGDLS and CDR2 YYNGEE. The CDR3 DNA reads as TGTGCCAGCAGCGTAAAGGACAGCAATAATTCACCCCTCCACTTT. Protein product: CASSVKDSNNSPLHF.

The chain is built from TRBV6-4 and TRBJ2-1, with TRBD1 identical over 8 bases. The CDR3 loop spans 15 amino acids. In germline, CDR1 is MRHNA, CDR2 SNTAGT. The J segment lost 10 bases and the V segment lost 6 bases, leaving 14 bases of the junction unmatched. CDR3 residues: CASSPDRGVAAEQFF. DNA of the CDR3: TGTGCCAGCAGCCCAGACAGGGGTGTAGCAGCCGAGCAGTTCTTC.

This chain joins TRBV19 and TRBJ2-7, with D possibly TRBD2 on 6 matching bases. This CDR3 comprises 14 residues. CDR1 is LNHDA and CDR2 is SQIVND in the germline V gene (reference sequence). V was clipped by 3 bases and J by 2 bases, with 11 bases between them. CDR3: CASSIGGKTYEQYF. The CDR3 DNA follows: TGTGCCAGTAGTATTGGGGGGAAGACCTACGAGCAGTACTTC.

This chain joins TRBV9 and TRBJ2-7; 7 bases map to TRBD2. The germline V gene encodes CDR1 SGDLS and CDR2 YYNGEE. V gave up 0 bases and J gave up 3 bases; unmatched junction bases: 3. The CDR3 has 14 amino acids. CDR3 sequence: CASSVELASYEQYF. In DNA form, the CDR3 reads TGTGCCAGCAGCGTAGAACTAGCGAGCTACGAGCAGTACTTC.

The chain combines TRBV6-5 with TRBJ2-2; tentative D call: TRBD1 (5 bases). Germline CDR1 is MNHEY and CDR2 is SVGAGI. The germline V and J ends were trimmed by 7 bases and 5 bases, with 14 bases remaining between them. The CDR3 length is 14 residues. This chain's CDR3 is CASIQQDGTGELFF. CDR3 nucleotide sequence: TGTGCCAGCATACAACAGGATGGAACCGGGGAGCTGTTTTTT.

In its sample, this clone was seen a few times. CDR3 sequence reads: CASSHLQGDAGELFF. Written as DNA, the CDR3 is TGTGCCAGCAGCCATCTCCAGGGGGACGCCGGGGAGCTGTTTTTT. The chain joins TRBV14 to TRBJ2-2, with 7 positions matching TRBD1. The CDR3 is 15 amino acids. Germline CDR1 reads SGHDN; CDR2 reads FVKESK. After removal of 3 bases from V and 6 bases from J, the junction contained 7 bases not matched to a gene.

Details on this clone: The sample has other DNA sequences that encode this CDR3 too. The gene calls are TRBV6-2 or TRBV6-3 and TRBJ2-7; D gene ambiguous. This CDR3 comprises 11 residues. Germline values: CDR1 MNHEY, CDR2 SVGEGT. Trimming shortened V by 6 bases and J by 3 bases, and 6 bases separated the two germline ends. The CDR3 region is CASSSFYEQYF. The CDR3 bases are TGTGCCAGCAGCTCATTCTACGAGCAGTACTTC.

The gene calls are TRBV6-1 and TRBJ1-1, with D hard to call. This CDR3 has 15 amino acids. Trimming stripped 5 bases from V and 4 bases from J, with 17 bases between. Germline V gives CDR1 MNHNS, CDR2 SASEGT. The CDR3 loop is CASSSGRGRSTEAFF. In nucleotides, the CDR3 is TGTGCCAGCAGTTCCGGACGGGGAAGGAGCACTGAAGCTTTCTTT.

The V and J genes are TRBV3-1 (or the pseudogene TRBV3-2) and TRBJ1-1; D is possibly TRBD1 (6 bases). The CDR3 is made up of 15 amino acids. With 3 bases removed from V and 3 bases from J, the gap between germline ends came to 14 bases. The V gene's germline CDR1 is LGHDT and CDR2 YNNKEL (reference sequence). The CDR3, as DNA: TGTGCCAGCAGCCACGAAACTCAGGGGTACACTGAAGCTTTCTTT. Translation gives CASSHETQGYTEAFF.

This clone was recorded only once. The rearrangement uses TRBV27 and TRBJ2-3; 15 bases fit TRBD2. The CDR3 runs to 17 residues. Per the germline V gene, CDR1 is MNHEY and CDR2 is SMNVEV (reference sequence). The V segment lost 5 bases and the J segment 7 bases; nucleotides outside the gene matches: 10. CDR3: CASSERGLAGGFYTQYF. The CDR3 DNA follows: TGTGCCAGCAGTGAAAGGGGACTAGCGGGGGGATTTTATACGCAGTATTTT.